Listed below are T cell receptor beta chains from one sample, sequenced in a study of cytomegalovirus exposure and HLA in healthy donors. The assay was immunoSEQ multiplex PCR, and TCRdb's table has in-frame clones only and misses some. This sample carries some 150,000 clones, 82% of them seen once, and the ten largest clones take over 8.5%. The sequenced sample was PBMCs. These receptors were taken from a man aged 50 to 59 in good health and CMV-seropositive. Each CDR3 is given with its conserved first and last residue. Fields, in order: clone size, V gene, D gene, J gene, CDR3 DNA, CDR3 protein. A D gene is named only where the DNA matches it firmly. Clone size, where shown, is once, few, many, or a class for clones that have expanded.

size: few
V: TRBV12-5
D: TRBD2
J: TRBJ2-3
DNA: TGTGCTAGTGCCCTGGGTGGGACTAGCGTTAGCACAGATACGCAGTATTTT
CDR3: CASALGGTSVSTDTQYF

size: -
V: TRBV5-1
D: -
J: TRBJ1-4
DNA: TGCGCCAGCAGCTTCACAGGTTATAATGAAAAACTGTTTTTT
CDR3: CASSFTGYNEKLFF

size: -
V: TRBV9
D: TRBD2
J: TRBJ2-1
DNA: TGTGCCAGCAGCTCGGGGGGTAGCGGGGGCCCGAATGAGCAGTTCTTC
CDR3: CASSSGGSGGPNEQFF

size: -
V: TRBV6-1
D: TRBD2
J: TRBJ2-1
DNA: TGTGCCAGCAGTGAATGGAGCGGGAGAGGGAATGAGCAGTTCTTC
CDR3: CASSEWSGRGNEQFF

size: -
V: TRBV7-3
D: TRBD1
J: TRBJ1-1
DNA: TGTGCCAGCAGCCCGGGACAGGGGGCCACTGAAGCTTTCTTT
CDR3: CASSPGQGATEAFF

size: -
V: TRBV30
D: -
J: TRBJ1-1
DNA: TGTGCCTGGAGTCAGACCAGGGTCACTGAAGCTTTCTTT
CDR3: CAWSQTRVTEAFF

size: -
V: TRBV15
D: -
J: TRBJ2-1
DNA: TGTGCCACCAGCAGAAGCCCAGGGGCCTTCTCCTACAATGAGCAGTTCTTC
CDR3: CATSRSPGAFSYNEQFF

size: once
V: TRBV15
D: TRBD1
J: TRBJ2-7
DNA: TGTGCCACCAGCAGAGATTCGGACAGGGGGTACGAGCAGTACTTC
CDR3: CATSRDSDRGYEQYF

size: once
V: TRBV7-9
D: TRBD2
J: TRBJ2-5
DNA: TGTGCCAGCAGCTCCGGACTAGCGGGAGTCGCTCTAACCCAGTACTTC
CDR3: CASSSGLAGVALTQYF

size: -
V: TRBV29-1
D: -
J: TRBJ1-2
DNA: TGCAGCGTCGCTCCGGACTTTGCGGCCTATGGCTACACCTTC
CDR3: CSVAPDFAAYGYTF

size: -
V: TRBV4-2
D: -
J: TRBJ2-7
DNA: TGTGCCAGCAGCCCAACCAGGGGGGAAAGCTACGAGCAGTACTTC
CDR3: CASSPTRGESYEQYF

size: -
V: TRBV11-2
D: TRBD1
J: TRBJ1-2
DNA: TGTGCCAGCAGCTTAGAAGGGACAGGGTATAACTATGGCTACACCTTC
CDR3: CASSLEGTGYNYGYTF

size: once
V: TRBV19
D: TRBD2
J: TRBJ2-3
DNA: TGTGCCAGTAGTATCCGACTAGCGGGCACAGATACGCAGTATTTT
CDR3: CASSIRLAGTDTQYF

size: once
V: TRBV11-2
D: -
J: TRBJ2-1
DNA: TGTGCCAGCAGCTTGTGGGAGTCAAGGAATGAGCAGTTCTTC
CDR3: CASSLWESRNEQFF

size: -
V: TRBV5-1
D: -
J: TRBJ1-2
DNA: TGCGCCAGCAGCTTGGTGGAGGGGAGCTATGGCTACACCTTC
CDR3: CASSLVEGSYGYTF

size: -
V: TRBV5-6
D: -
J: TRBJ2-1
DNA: TGTGCCAGCAGGTCGACTAGAAGGTCTCCCGATGAGCAGTTCTTC
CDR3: CASRSTRRSPDEQFF

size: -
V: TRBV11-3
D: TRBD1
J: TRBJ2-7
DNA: TGTGCCAGCAGCCCGGGGACAGGGGCCCCGCCCATCTACGAGCAGTACTTC
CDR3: CASSPGTGAPPIYEQYF

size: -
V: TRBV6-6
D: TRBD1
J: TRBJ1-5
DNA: TGTGCCAGCAGTTATAGGCAGGGGGAGAATCAGCCCCAGCATTTT
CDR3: CASSYRQGENQPQHF

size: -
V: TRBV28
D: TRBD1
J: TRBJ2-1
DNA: TGTGCCAGCAGCTGGACAGGGGGTAACAATGAGCAGTTCTTC
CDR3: CASSWTGGNNEQFF

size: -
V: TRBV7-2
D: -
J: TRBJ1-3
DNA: TGTGCCAGCAGCTTAGGGGAGGGAAACACCATATATTTT
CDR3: CASSLGEGNTIYF

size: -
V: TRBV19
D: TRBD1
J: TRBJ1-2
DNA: TGTGCCAGTAGTACCTCCCCTGACAGGGGCGAATACGCTAACTATGGCTACACCTTC
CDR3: CASSTSPDRGEYANYGYTF

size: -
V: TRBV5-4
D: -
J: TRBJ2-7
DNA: TGTGCCAGCAGCCCGGGACTCATCTACGAGCAGTACTTC
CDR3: CASSPGLIYEQYF

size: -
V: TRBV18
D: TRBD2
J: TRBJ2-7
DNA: TGTGCCAGCTCACGTGGGACTAGCGGGAGCACGTCCAACGAGCAGTACTTC
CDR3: CASSRGTSGSTSNEQYF

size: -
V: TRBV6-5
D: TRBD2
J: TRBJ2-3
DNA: TGTGCCAGCAGACGATTGCCGGGGAGGGAGGATACGCAGTATTTT
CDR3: CASRRLPGREDTQYF

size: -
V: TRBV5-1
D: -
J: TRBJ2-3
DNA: TGCGCCAGCAAAGAGGGTCCTAGCACAGATACGCAGTATTTT
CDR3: CASKEGPSTDTQYF

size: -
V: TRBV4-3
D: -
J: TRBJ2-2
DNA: TGCGCCAGCAGCCAAGGGACTATCGTGGGAACCGGGGAGCTGTTTTTT
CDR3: CASSQGTIVGTGELFF

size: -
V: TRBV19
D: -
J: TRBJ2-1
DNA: TGTGCCAGTAGTCCGGTTAGCTCCTACAATGAGCAGTTCTTC
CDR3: CASSPVSSYNEQFF

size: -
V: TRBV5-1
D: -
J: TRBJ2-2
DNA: TGCGCCAGCAGCTTGGCCTTAGGGCAGGGGTCCACCGGGGAGCTGTTTTTT
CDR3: CASSLALGQGSTGELFF

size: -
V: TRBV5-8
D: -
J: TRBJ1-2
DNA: TGTGCCAGCAGCTCCACAGGGACCGCTATTGGCTACACCTTC
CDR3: CASSSTGTAIGYTF

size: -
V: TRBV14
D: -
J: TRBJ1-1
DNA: TGTGCCAGCAGCCAACATACACAGGGCAACACTGAAGCTTTCTTT
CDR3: CASSQHTQGNTEAFF

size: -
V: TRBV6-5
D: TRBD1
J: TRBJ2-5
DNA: TGTGCCAGCAGTTACTCTCGGACAGGGGGACAAGAGACCCAGTACTTC
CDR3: CASSYSRTGGQETQYF

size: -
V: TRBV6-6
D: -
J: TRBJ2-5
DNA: TGTGCCAGCAGTTACCCCCCGAGGGTCGAGACCCAGTACTTC
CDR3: CASSYPPRVETQYF

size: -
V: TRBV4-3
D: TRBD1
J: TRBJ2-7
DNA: TGCGCCAGCAGCCAGGGACAGGATTTGGGCGAGCAGTACTTC
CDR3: CASSQGQDLGEQYF

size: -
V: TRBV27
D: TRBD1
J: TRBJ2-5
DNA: TGTGCCAGCAGTCCCTACGACAGGGGGCAAGAGACCCAGTACTTC
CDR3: CASSPYDRGQETQYF

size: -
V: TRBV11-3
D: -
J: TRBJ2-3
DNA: TGTGCCAGCAGCTTAGGTCGGAGCACAGATACGCAGTATTTT
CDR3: CASSLGRSTDTQYF

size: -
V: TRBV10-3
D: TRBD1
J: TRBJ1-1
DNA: TGTGCCATCAGTGGGGAGGACAGGGGAGACACTGAAGCTTTCTTT
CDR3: CAISGEDRGDTEAFF